Shown below are 22 T cell receptor beta chains from a single sample sequenced in a study of blood T cell repertoires in COVID-19. Some clones are missing from TCRdb's copy, which holds only in-frame ones; the method was immunoSEQ multiplex PCR. The sample shows 25,000 to 30,000 clones, 76% of them seen only once. The sample consisted of peripheral blood. The receptors shown here come from a man aged 70 or older with acute or convalescent COVID-19.

The V call is TRBV5-1, the J call TRBJ2-1, with a weak D call TRBD1 (6 bases). The CDR3 is 15 residues long. Trimming pared 4 bases from V and 8 bases from J, leaving 19 bases between. Germline values: CDR1 SGHRS, CDR2 YFSETQ. The CDR3 here is CASSPRTGGGDEQFF. The CDR3 region has the DNA TGCGCCAGCAGCCCACGGACTGGGGGCGGAGATGAGCAGTTCTTC.

The chain employs TRBV5-1 and TRBJ2-3; 7 bases are a match to TRBD1. J lost 0 bases, V lost 4 bases, and 2 bases had no gene match. Germline CDR1 and CDR2: SGHRS and YFSETQ. The CDR3 contains 14 residues. CDR3 nucleotides: TGCGCCAGCAGCCCGGGACAGAGCACAGATACGCAGTATTTT. The encoded protein is CASSPGQSTDTQYF.

The chain employs TRBV21-1 and TRBJ1-6; the table's D call of TRBD1 was not tested on the DNA. TRBV21-1 is a pseudogene segment. CDR3 size: 18 residues. The CDR3 reads CASSKAPDREIPGSPLHF. In DNA, the CDR3 is TGTGCCAGCAGCAAAGCTCCGGACAGGGAAATCCCAGGTTCACCCCTCCACTTT.

V gene TRBV28 combines with J gene TRBJ2-2; 7 bases line up with TRBD1. Per the germline V gene, CDR1 is MDHEN and CDR2 is SYDVKM. The CDR3 covers 15 residues. Germline trimming cut 5 bases from V and 0 bases from J; bases unmatched to any gene: 3. CDR3 residues: CASSPGTANTGELFF. In DNA, the CDR3 is TGTGCCAGCAGTCCTGGGACAGCGAACACCGGGGAGCTGTTTTTT. Based on the CDR3 plus reference TRBV28 and TRBJ2-2, the full variable domain is DVKVTQSSRYLVKRTGEKVFLECVQDMDHENMFWYRQDPGLGLRLIYFSYDVKMKEKGDIPEGYSVSREKKERFSLILESASTNQTSMYLCASSPGTANTGELFFGEGSRLTVL.

V usage is TRBV6-2 or TRBV6-3 and J usage is TRBJ1-1; D is ambiguous. The CDR3 contains 12 residues. CDR1 and CDR2 from the germline V gene are MNHEY and SVGEGT. The ends were cut back, 2 bases at V and 4 bases at J, with 5 bases in the middle. The CDR3 loop is CASSYGPTEAFF. The CDR3 bases are TGTGCCAGCAGTTACGGGCCCACTGAAGCTTTCTTT.

This clone is a singleton in its sample. The V call is TRBV11-2, the J call TRBJ2-7; 7 nucleotides agree with TRBD2. Germline-derived CDR1 and CDR2 are SGHAT and FQNNGV. CDR3 length: 17 amino acids. Losses at the gene ends were 1 base for V and 4 bases for J; bases not matched to a gene: 13. CDR3 coding DNA: TGTGCCAGCAGCTTAGTTTTCGCAGCGGGAACATTATACGAGCAGTACTTC. It specifies CASSLVFAAGTLYEQYF.

The chain recombines TRBV28 with TRBJ1-5; possibly TRBD1 for D (6 bases). The CDR3 sequence is 14 residues long. The V and J ends lost 9 bases and 0 bases respectively, with 12 bases between them. The germline CDR1 and CDR2 sequences are MDHEN and SYDVKM. In nucleotides, the CDR3 is TGTGCCAGTCACCAGGGGAGTAGCAATCAGCCCCAGCATTTT. Protein product: CASHQGSSNQPQHF.

In DNA form, the CDR3 reads TGCGCCAGCAGCTTGGGGCCGACTAATGAGCAGTTCTTC. Translation gives CASSLGPTNEQFF. V gene TRBV5-1 combines with J gene TRBJ2-1; D unresolved. CDR3 length: 13 amino acids. Trimming removed 0 bases at V and 7 bases at J, with 8 bases between. CDR1 is SGHRS, CDR2 YFSETQ, per germline.

The J gene is TRBJ2-3, the V gene TRBV9; D unresolved. The V and J ends lost 5 bases and 0 bases respectively, with 7 bases between them. CDR1 and CDR2 from the germline V gene are SGDLS and YYNGEE. This CDR3 region has 13 residues. The CDR3 sequence: CASSVSSTDTQYF. Here the CDR3 DNA reads TGTGCCAGCAGTGTATCTAGCACAGATACGCAGTATTTT.

This chain uses TRBV14 with TRBJ2-7, with TRBD2 identical over 13 bases. Germline CDR1 SGHDN, CDR2 FVKESK. V shed 4 bases, J shed 4 bases, and the junction held 7 bases outside the gene matches. CDR3 length: 16 residues. CDR3 sequence: CASSPGLAGSPYEQYF. Written as DNA, the CDR3 is TGTGCCAGCAGCCCGGGACTAGCGGGAAGTCCGTACGAGCAGTACTTC.

The rearrangement joins TRBV18 to TRBJ1-5, with 8 bases matching TRBD1. Trimming at V came to 6 bases and at J to 4 bases, leaving 2 bases not matched to a gene. The CDR3 length is 13 residues. Germline V lookup: CDR1 KGHSH, CDR2 LQKENI. The CDR3: CASSGTGNQPQHF. CDR3 nucleotide sequence: TGTGCCAGCTCCGGGACAGGAAATCAGCCCCAGCATTTT.

The chain uses TRBV7-9 and TRBJ1-1; D gene ambiguous. CDR3 length: 15 amino acids. With 7 bases removed from V and 3 bases from J, the gap between germline ends came to 18 bases. The V gene's germline CDR1 is SEHNR and CDR2 FQNEAQ (reference sequence). The CDR3 bases are TGTGCCAGCACCCCGGACGGGGTTGCGGACACTGAAGCTTTCTTT. This codes for CASTPDGVADTEAFF.

The V call is TRBV30, the J call TRBJ1-5; possibly TRBD1 for D (5 bases). CDR3 length equals 14 residues. Germline V CDR1 and CDR2: GTSNPN, SVGIG (reference sequence). Trimming stripped 1 base from V and 5 bases from J, with 12 bases between. The CDR3 is CAWSAGSWDQPQHF. The DNA of the CDR3 is TGTGCCTGGAGTGCAGGGTCTTGGGATCAGCCCCAGCATTTT.

The chain is built from TRBV19 and TRBJ1-4, with D perhaps matching TRBD1 (6 bases). Germline V gene data show CDR1 as LNHDA and CDR2 as SQIVND (reference sequence). The V and J ends lost 3 bases and 6 bases respectively, with 11 bases between them. The CDR3 has 14 amino acids. In DNA, the CDR3 is TGTGCCAGTAGTATCGGGGGGCTTTATGAAAAACTGTTTTTT. Translating it yields CASSIGGLYEKLFF.

V usage is TRBV7-3 and J usage is TRBJ2-7; 8 nucleotides agree with TRBD2. CDR1 is SGHTA, CDR2 FQGTGA, per germline. The J segment lost 2 bases and the V segment lost 1 base, leaving 4 bases of the junction unmatched. The CDR3 length is 15 residues. CDR3 region: CASSLNAGGPYEQYF. The CDR3 DNA reads as TGTGCCAGCAGCTTAAATGCGGGGGGCCCCTACGAGCAGTACTTC.

V and J are TRBV12-3 or TRBV12-4 and TRBJ2-1; a possible D gene is TRBD1 (5 bases). The CDR3 totals 12 residues. Deletions cut 5 bases from V and 10 bases from J, with 12 bases between. As DNA, the CDR3 is TGTGCCAGCAGTACGATAGCAGGGGAGCAGTTCTTC. It specifies CASSTIAGEQFF.

This clone was observed many times. The sample contains more than one DNA sequence encoding this CDR3. The chain uses TRBV9 and TRBJ2-5, with D maybe TRBD2 (5 bases). Germline CDR1 SGDLS, CDR2 YYNGEE. Trimming cost V 0 bases and J 1 base, with 19 bases left between them. The CDR3 loop spans 18 amino acids. The chain's CDR3 is CASSVVPSTSGVQETQYF. The DNA of the CDR3 is TGTGCCAGCAGCGTAGTACCGTCGACCAGCGGCGTCCAAGAGACCCAGTACTTC.

The V call is TRBV19, the J call TRBJ1-1, with a tentative D call TRBD1 (5 bases). CDR3 size: 17 residues. V lost 11 bases and J 1 base, leaving 26 bases between the germline ends. CDR1 and CDR2 (germline): LNHDA, SQIVND (reference sequence). The CDR3 loop is CAPSIPGGGFGNTEAFF. The CDR3 nucleotides are TGTGCCCCTAGTATCCCCGGGGGGGGGTTTGGGAACACTGAAGCTTTCTTT.

The V call is TRBV20-1, the J call TRBJ2-1; D possibly corresponds to TRBD2 (5 bases). The CDR3 is made up of 11 amino acids. CDR1 DFQATT and CDR2 SNEGSKA come from the germline V gene (reference sequence). The CDR3 is CSLAGNNEQFF. In nucleotides, the CDR3 is TGCAGCCTCGCGGGCAACAATGAGCAGTTCTTC.

The chain links TRBV3-1 (or the pseudogene TRBV3-2) to TRBJ1-1; D might be TRBD1 (5 bases). Trimming shortened V by 2 bases and J by 3 bases, and 13 bases separated the two germline ends. The CDR3 is 15 residues long. Germline V CDR1 and CDR2: LGHDT, YNNKEL (reference sequence). The CDR3 here is CASSQPSRGDTEAFF. The CDR3 DNA is TGTGCCAGCAGCCAACCGAGCCGGGGGGACACTGAAGCTTTCTTT.

The rearrangement uses TRBV2 and TRBJ1-6, with TRBD1 as a possible D gene (6 bases). CDR1 and CDR2 from the germline V gene are SNHLY and FYNNEI. The V gene lost 2 bases and the J gene lost 6 bases, with 14 bases spanning the gap. This CDR3 is 16 amino acids long. CDR3 DNA sequence: TGTGCCAGCAGTGAAAGCGGGGGGCGCCTTAATTCACCCCTCCACTTT. Translation: CASSESGGRLNSPLHF.

The chain recombines TRBV18 with TRBJ2-1, with D maybe TRBD1 (5 bases). The germline gives CDR1 KGHSH, CDR2 LQKENI. CDR3 size: 16 residues. Trimming took off 0 bases at V and 0 bases at J, with 9 bases between the two ends. This CDR3 reads CASSPPGQSSYNEQFF. The CDR3 nucleotides are TGTGCCAGCTCACCACCGGGGCAGAGCTCCTACAATGAGCAGTTCTTC.